This TCR beta chain was sequenced during a study of blood T cells in healthy people across ages. Whole-study context: Template switching recovered approximately one barcoded beta molecule for every two T cells.

Study findings and constraints: Among long-lived donors, naive CD4+ cells were more numerous and diversity higher than in aged donors. The recorded TCR beta diversity per million T cells decreased in a roughly linear manner with age.

Total RNA extracted from each sample amounted to at least 5 micrograms. Regarding this clonotype: Its antigen is undetermined. An end of the junction differs from the germline gene, which may be a read error.

Primers used in a second PCR of roughly 6 to 12 cycles were a sample-barcoded 5' primer and a J-beta primer mix. TCRdb recomputed calls from the 5' RACE reads with MiXCR, one row per CDR3 protein. The sample lists 1.5 million to 2 million distinct CDR3 sequences, 28% seen once, with around 7.7% in the top ten. The CDR3 totals 17 residues. The source material was blood. The source of this sequence is a woman under 40 in good health. This rearrangement joins TRBV12-3 or TRBV12-4 to TRBJ2-6; the D gene is possibly TRBD1 (6 bases). The CDR3 DNA reads TGTGCCGGCAGTCCGGACAGACGAACGTCTGGGGCCAACGTCCTGACTTTC. It encodes CAGSPDRRTSGANVLTF.